Listed below are T cell receptor beta chains from one sample, sequenced in a study of PD-1 blockade in mismatch repair-deficient tumors. Measured with immunoSEQ multiplex PCR; TCRdb has only the in-frame clones, and not every one. The data contain 40,000 to 60,000 clones, 78% of them singletons. Sequencing used peripheral blood, obtained 4 weeks after starting pembrolizumab. The receptors originated from an adult with mismatch repair-deficient cancer. CDR3s include the opening cysteine and the closing phenylalanine or tryptophan. D genes are given only for firm matches. Clone sizes are given selectively: once, few, many, or a class where the clone is expanded.

j_call v_call d_call clone_size cdr3_aa cdr3_nt
TRBJ2-5 TRBV5-1 . . CASSLEGDGPETQYF TGCGCCAGCAGCTTGGAGGGAGACGGGCCGGAGACCCAGTACTTC
TRBJ1-5 TRBV10-3 TRBD1 few CAIKDRVSHQPQHF TGTGCCATCAAGGACAGGGTTTCCCATCAGCCCCAGCATTTT
TRBJ2-7 TRBV5-3 TRBD2 few CARSQPLAGEGSIPPYEQYF TGTGCCAGAAGCCAACCCCTAGCGGGAGAAGGGTCCATTCCTCCCTACGAGCAGTACTTC
TRBJ1-1 TRBV7-2 . . CASSSPGDAEAFF TGTGCCAGCAGCTCACCAGGGGATGCTGAAGCTTTCTTT
TRBJ1-1 TRBV19 . . CASSMSPPGNTEAFF TGTGCCAGTAGTATGTCGCCCCCGGGGAACACTGAAGCTTTCTTT
TRBJ2-7 TRBV6-1 . . CASSEFRAHEQYF TGTGCCAGCAGTGAATTCAGGGCCCACGAGCAGTACTTC
TRBJ1-1 TRBV25-1 . . CASSELGAEAFF TGTGCCAGCAGTGAATTGGGGGCTGAAGCTTTCTTT
TRBJ1-5 TRBV4-1 TRBD1 . CASRQGWLSNQPQHF TGCGCCAGCAGACAGGGGTGGCTAAGCAATCAGCCCCAGCATTTT
TRBJ2-7 TRBV5-1 TRBD1 few CASSLMGQGAYEQYF TGCGCCAGCAGCTTGATGGGACAGGGGGCGTACGAGCAGTACTTC
TRBJ2-7 TRBV5-1 . . CASSLGLRSEQYF TGCGCCAGCAGCTTGGGGTTACGGTCTGAGCAGTACTTC
TRBJ1-2 TRBV29-1 . . CSVAQNYGYTF TGCAGCGTTGCGCAGAACTATGGCTACACCTTC
TRBJ2-1 TRBV7-3 TRBD2 . CASSILAGTGNEQFF TGTGCCAGCAGCATCCTAGCGGGAACTGGCAATGAGCAGTTCTTC
TRBJ2-7 TRBV27 . . CASSLSWRFGYEQYF TGTGCCAGCAGTTTATCTTGGCGGTTCGGGTACGAGCAGTACTTC
TRBJ2-7 TRBV5-1 TRBD1 . CASQGTGGVEQYF TGCGCCAGTCAGGGGACAGGGGGCGTCGAGCAGTACTTC
TRBJ2-1 TRBV2 . . CASSAVREQFF TGTGCCAGCAGTGCCGTTCGGGAGCAGTTCTTC
TRBJ1-3 TRBV9 . . CASSVAHGTGNTIYF TGTGCCAGCAGCGTAGCCCATGGGACCGGAAACACCATATATTTT
TRBJ2-5 TRBV2 TRBD2 . CATGLAGNVRETQYF TGTGCCACTGGACTAGCGGGGAATGTACGGGAGACCCAGTACTTC
TRBJ2-2 TRBV7-3 . few CASSLTGNPLNTGELFF TGTGCCAGCAGCTTAACTGGTAACCCTTTGAACACCGGGGAGCTGTTTTTT
TRBJ2-6 TRBV15 . . CATSRVMSGANVLTF TGTGCCACCAGCAGAGTAATGTCTGGGGCCAACGTCCTGACTTTC
TRBJ1-2 TRBV5-5 . . CASSLAVAAQVVGYTF TGTGCCAGCAGCTTGGCCGTGGCAGCTCAAGTGGTTGGCTACACCTTC
TRBJ1-4 TRBV29-1 TRBD1 . CSVGVTRGSNEKLFF TGCAGCGTTGGCGTAACCAGGGGGTCTAATGAAAAACTGTTTTTT
TRBJ2-6 TRBV6-5 . . CASSQGSSGANVLTF TGTGCCAGCAGTCAGGGGAGCTCTGGGGCCAACGTCCTGACTTTC
TRBJ1-5 TRBV5-8 . . CASSLSNQPQHF TGTGCCAGCAGTTTGAGCAATCAGCCCCAGCATTTT
TRBJ1-2 TRBV10-3 TRBD1 . CAISERGPYGYTF TGTGCCATCAGTGAGAGGGGGCCCTATGGCTACACCTTC
TRBJ2-3 TRBV9 . . CASSVGGTDTQYF TGTGCCAGCAGCGTAGGGGGCACAGATACGCAGTATTTT
TRBJ1-5 TRBV28 . . CASILGTPGAQPQHF TGTGCCAGCATACTCGGCACGCCTGGGGCTCAGCCCCAGCATTTT
TRBJ2-1 TRBV9 . . CASSASGGTGVNEQFF TGTGCCAGCAGCGCCTCAGGGGGGACTGGGGTCAATGAGCAGTTCTTC
TRBJ2-1 TRBV27 TRBD2 . CASSLTSGTTYNEQFF TGTGCCAGCAGTTTGACTAGCGGGACAACCTACAATGAGCAGTTCTTC
TRBJ1-1 TRBV29-1 TRBD1 . CSAAGQRNTEAFF TGCAGCGCCGCGGGACAGAGGAACACTGAAGCTTTCTTT
TRBJ1-1 TRBV5-8 . once CASSLGRRKTEAFF TGTGCCAGCAGCTTAGGCCGGAGGAAGACTGAAGCTTTCTTT
TRBJ2-2 TRBV19 TRBD2 . CASSISVWREGRSDANTGELFF TGTGCCAGTAGTATTTCTGTCTGGCGGGAGGGCCGATCGGACGCGAACACCGGGGAGCTGTTTTTT
TRBJ2-1 TRBV29-1 TRBD2 . CSVGGGRGANEQFF TGCAGCGTTGGAGGAGGGAGGGGAGCGAATGAGCAGTTCTTC
TRBJ1-5 TRBV19 TRBD1 . CASSFRDSDYSNQPQHF TGTGCCAGTTCTTTCCGGGACAGCGATTATAGCAATCAGCCCCAGCATTTT
TRBJ2-3 TRBV9 . . CASSVAMESDTQYF TGTGCCAGCAGCGTAGCTATGGAATCCGATACGCAGTATTTT
TRBJ2-2 TRBV11-2 . . CASSPNTNTGELFF TGTGCCAGCAGTCCGAACACGAACACCGGGGAGCTGTTTTTT
TRBJ2-1 TRBV11-2 TRBD2 . CASSLVAGARWNEQFF TGTGCCAGCAGCTTAGTAGCGGGAGCTCGGTGGAATGAGCAGTTCTTC
TRBJ2-1 TRBV6-4 . . CASSVTGGEQFF TGTGCCAGCAGTGTGACTGGCGGTGAGCAGTTCTTC
TRBJ2-1 TRBV5-1 TRBD2 . CASSLAPGGGYNEQFF TGCGCCAGCAGCTTGGCCCCGGGAGGGGGGTACAATGAGCAGTTCTTC
TRBJ2-3 TRBV19 TRBD2 . CASSGASGITDTQYF TGTGCCAGTAGTGGTGCTAGCGGGATCACAGATACGCAGTATTTT
TRBJ2-1 TRBV28 TRBD1 . CASRDRGGNEQFF TGTGCCAGCAGGGACAGGGGCGGCAATGAGCAGTTCTTC
TRBJ2-5 TRBV14 TRBD1 . CASSQDRGLQETQYF TGTGCCAGCAGCCAGGACAGGGGGCTTCAAGAGACCCAGTACTTC
TRBJ2-1 TRBV11-3 . . CASSPRDSVNNEQFF TGTGCCAGCAGCCCCCGGGACTCGGTAAACAATGAGCAGTTCTTC
TRBJ1-1 TRBV6-6 . . CASSLRERNTEAFF TGTGCCAGCAGCCTGAGGGAACGGAACACTGAAGCTTTCTTT
TRBJ1-4 TRBV7-3 TRBD1 . CASSSSGGPNEKLFF TGTGCCAGCAGCTCCTCAGGGGGGCCTAATGAAAAACTGTTTTTT
TRBJ2-1 TRBV7-7 TRBD1 . CASSSGQGQYNEQFF TGTGCTAGCAGCTCAGGACAGGGGCAATACAATGAGCAGTTCTTC
TRBJ1-5 TRBV7-9 . . CASSRTAGLFQPQHF TGTGCCAGCAGCCGTACGGCAGGGTTGTTTCAGCCCCAGCATTTT
TRBJ2-4 TRBV14 . . CASSLGTTVNIQYF TGTGCCAGCAGCCTAGGGACAACTGTAAACATTCAGTACTTC
TRBJ1-2 TRBV25-1 TRBD1 . CASSSTDRGSLYGYTF TGTGCCAGCAGTTCAACGGACAGGGGGTCCCTCTATGGCTACACCTTC
TRBJ2-7 TRBV14 TRBD2 . CASSPGLAGVEQYF TGTGCCAGCAGCCCGGGACTAGCGGGAGTCGAGCAGTACTTC
TRBJ1-4 TRBV4-2 . . CASSQRGWSNEKLFF TGTGCCAGCAGCCAGAGGGGGTGGTCTAATGAAAAACTGTTTTTT
TRBJ2-1 TRBV27 TRBD2 once CASSYLWTSGAYNEQFF TGTGCCAGCAGTTACCTCTGGACTAGCGGGGCTTACAATGAGCAGTTCTTC
TRBJ1-1 TRBV14 . . CASSQEARTEAFF TGTGCCAGCAGCCAAGAGGCCCGCACTGAAGCTTTCTTT